This entry concerns a single T cell receptor beta chain. This entry is derived from a study of T cell changes during pregnancy in multiple sclerosis. TCRdb keeps only in-frame clones here, not all; method: immunoSEQ multiplex PCR. Of some 47,000 clones listed, approximately 90% are singletons. Source: CD8+ T cells from peripheral blood mononuclear cells, taken after pregnancy. This clonotype originated in a female donor in good health, enrolled as a control in a pregnancy study.

CDR3 DNA: TGTGCCAGCAGCTTAGGAGGTGGTGAGCAGTTCTTC. Amino acid sequence: CASSLGGGEQFF. This rearrangement joins TRBV11-2 to TRBJ2-1; D gene ambiguous. The germline gives CDR1 SGHAT, CDR2 FQNNGV. Between the trimmed V and J ends, which lost 1 base and 9 bases, there was a span of 7 bases. The CDR3 runs 12 residues.